A selection of T cell receptor beta chains follows, all from one sample in a study of cytomegalovirus exposure and HLA in healthy donors. Here immunoSEQ multiplex PCR was the method, and the copy in TCRdb shows in-frame clones only, minus some. The sample has 100,000 to 150,000 clones, about 74% seen once. Sequencing was carried out using PBMCs. All receptors come from a woman between 45 and 60 years old in good health and CMV-seropositive. CDR3s include the opening cysteine and the closing phenylalanine or tryptophan. A D gene is named only where the DNA matches it firmly. Not every row has a clone size; where given, it reads once, few, many or a size class.

J	D	V	size	DNA	CDR3
TRBJ1-5	TRBD1	TRBV27	NA	TGTGCCAGCAGCGGACAGGGGAGCAATCAGCCCCAGCATTTT	CASSGQGSNQPQHF
TRBJ2-3	TRBD1	TRBV30	NA	TGTGCCTGGAGTTCCCAGGGGGCAGGTCAGATTGCCACAGATACGCAGTATTTT	CAWSSQGAGQIATDTQYF
TRBJ1-3	NA	TRBV30	NA	TGTGCCTGGGAGAGGGCACCTGGAAACACCATATATTTT	CAWERAPGNTIYF
TRBJ2-7	TRBD1	TRBV6-5	NA	TGTACCAGCAGTTACTCGGGGCAGGGGGCCTACGAGCAGTACTTC	CTSSYSGQGAYEQYF
TRBJ2-2	NA	TRBV7-2	NA	TGTGCCAGCAGCTTAGGGTGGGGCCGGGAGCTGTTTTTT	CASSLGWGRELFF
TRBJ2-7	TRBD1	TRBV11-3	NA	TGTGCCAGCAGCTTCCGACAGGGGGCCTACGAGCAGTACTTC	CASSFRQGAYEQYF
TRBJ2-2	NA	TRBV5-4	NA	TGTGCCAGCAGCTTGGAGGGGCGGGGCACCGGGGAGCTGTTTTTT	CASSLEGRGTGELFF
TRBJ2-3	TRBD2	TRBV19	NA	TGTGCCAGTACCCCCATAGGGGACTACCCAGATACGCAGTATTTT	CASTPIGDYPDTQYF
TRBJ1-4	TRBD1	TRBV9	few	TGTTCCAGCAGCCCAGGGACAGGGATATCTGAAAAACTGTTTTTT	CSSSPGTGISEKLFF
TRBJ1-2	NA	TRBV7-2	once	TGTGCCAGCAGCATACAGGGTGGTCAAGGCTATGGCTACACCTTC	CASSIQGGQGYGYTF
TRBJ2-5	NA	TRBV7-6	NA	TGTGCCAGCGCTGTAGGGGGGGCTGGACAAGAGACCCAGTACTTC	CASAVGGAGQETQYF
TRBJ2-7	NA	TRBV9	NA	TGTGCCAGCAGCGTAGCTGGGCACCATTTGTACGAGCAGTACTTC	CASSVAGHHLYEQYF
TRBJ1-2	NA	TRBV2	NA	TGTGCCAGCAGGGACAGCTATGGCTACACCTTC	CASRDSYGYTF
TRBJ1-2	NA	TRBV6-6	NA	TGTGCCAGCAGTTACTCGGCATACTATGGCTACACCTTC	CASSYSAYYGYTF
TRBJ2-3	TRBD2	TRBV7-2	NA	TGTGCCAGCAGCTTAGCGCTTGGCGGGGGGACAGATACGCAGTATTTT	CASSLALGGGTDTQYF
TRBJ2-1	TRBD2	TRBV5-1	NA	TGCGCCAGCAGCTTGGGAACCAGCGGGGGCTCCTACAATGAGCAGTTCTTC	CASSLGTSGGSYNEQFF
TRBJ1-6	NA	TRBV2	NA	TGTGCCAGCAGGGGATCCTTCGGGAGGCTGTCCTATAATTCACCCCTCCACTTT	CASRGSFGRLSYNSPLHF
TRBJ2-1	NA	TRBV25-1	NA	TGTGCCAGCAGTGGGGGTCCCGCGACGGGGAACTACAATGAGCAGTTCTTC	CASSGGPATGNYNEQFF
TRBJ1-1	NA	TRBV5-4	NA	TGTGCCAGCAGCCGAACAGAGAACACTGAAGCTTTCTTT	CASSRTENTEAFF
TRBJ2-7	TRBD1	TRBV6-5	NA	TGTGCCAGCAGCCTGGGGCTGGGACAGGAGCAGTACTTC	CASSLGLGQEQYF
TRBJ1-6	NA	TRBV27	NA	TGTGCCAGCAGCGCCTTCGACAGTTATAATTCACCCCTCCACTTT	CASSAFDSYNSPLHF
TRBJ2-1	TRBD1	TRBV30	NA	TGTGCCTGGAGTGGGTCGTTTCTCCCGGACAGGGTGTCTTACAATGAGCAGTTCTTC	CAWSGSFLPDRVSYNEQFF
TRBJ2-6	NA	TRBV5-1	NA	TGCGCCAGCAATCCCGTAGAGGGGGCCAACGTCCTGACTTTC	CASNPVEGANVLTF
TRBJ1-2	TRBD1	TRBV9	NA	TGTGCCAGCAGCGGCCCGGACAGGGGACTTTATGGCTACACCTTC	CASSGPDRGLYGYTF
TRBJ1-1	NA	TRBV9	NA	TGTGCCAGCAGCCCCCGGGAGGGGACACCAGCTGCTTTCTTT	CASSPREGTPAAFF
TRBJ2-1	NA	TRBV5-1	NA	TGCGCCAGCATGGACTCACTCGACAATGAGCAGTTCTTC	CASMDSLDNEQFF
TRBJ1-2	NA	TRBV7-9	few	TGTGCCAGCAGCCCCGGACAGTCCAATCGGGCCTTC	CASSPGQSNRAF
TRBJ2-7	TRBD1	TRBV7-2	NA	TGTGCCAGCAGCACCGACAGGACAGGGCAGAGGTACTTC	CASSTDRTGQRYF
TRBJ2-7	TRBD2	TRBV7-8	NA	TGTGCCAGCAGCTTACTAGCGGGGGGGCTGAGCTCCTACGAGCAGTACTTC	CASSLLAGGLSSYEQYF
TRBJ1-2	NA	TRBV30	NA	TGTGCCTGGAGTGCCGGGGGGAACGATGGCTACACCTTC	CAWSAGGNDGYTF
TRBJ1-1	NA	TRBV19	NA	TGTGCCACAAAAACAGGGTTAGGCACTGAAGCTTTCTTT	CATKTGLGTEAFF
TRBJ2-5	NA	TRBV7-9	NA	TGTGCCAGCAGCTCGAGACAGGGAGGTACGGAGACCCAGTACTTC	CASSSRQGGTETQYF
TRBJ2-2	NA	TRBV7-9	NA	TGTGCCAGCAGCTTCTCCTACTGGACCGGGGAGCTGTTTTTT	CASSFSYWTGELFF
TRBJ1-4	NA	TRBV7-2	NA	TGTGCCAGCAGCTTAGGTGGAGGATACGAAAAACTGTTTTTT	CASSLGGGYEKLFF
TRBJ2-1	TRBD2	TRBV29-1	NA	TGCAGCGTGGGAAGCGGGGGGGCCTACAATGAGCAGTTCTTC	CSVGSGGAYNEQFF
TRBJ2-4	NA	TRBV6-5	few	TGTGCCAGCAGTTACTCGGACAGTCTAGCCAAAAACATTCAGTACTTC	CASSYSDSLAKNIQYF
TRBJ2-4	TRBD1	TRBV19	NA	TGTGCCAGTAGGGCAGGGGGCAGAATAGCCAAAAACATTCAGTACTTC	CASRAGGRIAKNIQYF
TRBJ2-5	NA	TRBV2	NA	TGTGCCAGCAATGACGGACCGGGGCAAGAGACCCAGTACTTC	CASNDGPGQETQYF
TRBJ2-7	TRBD2	TRBV11-2	NA	TGTGCCAGCAGCTGGGGGGGAGTAGGGTCCTACGAGCAGTACTTC	CASSWGGVGSYEQYF
TRBJ1-5	NA	TRBV7-9	few	TGTGCCAGCAGCTCCGGGGGTCAGCCCCAGCATTTT	CASSSGGQPQHF
TRBJ2-1	TRBD2	TRBV7-2	NA	TGTGCCAGCAGCTTCGGGGGGGCGGGGGAGCAGTTCTTC	CASSFGGAGEQFF
TRBJ2-3	TRBD1	TRBV9	NA	TGTGCCAGCAGCGCCGGGGACAGGGTCGTCGGTACGCAGTATTTT	CASSAGDRVVGTQYF
TRBJ2-1	NA	TRBV2	NA	TGTGCCAGCAGTTCCTCGGGCAATGAGCAGTTCTTC	CASSSSGNEQFF
TRBJ2-5	NA	TRBV11-3	NA	TGTGCCAGCCAGGACCTGGGGCCAGAGACCCAGTACTTC	CASQDLGPETQYF
TRBJ2-1	TRBD2	TRBV6-5	NA	TGTGCCAGCAGCCGTCGACTAGCGGGGCCCCATGAGCAGTTCTTC	CASSRRLAGPHEQFF
TRBJ2-7	NA	TRBV5-1	NA	TGCGCCAGCAGCACCCCCGGGTCATCCTACGAGCAGTACTTC	CASSTPGSSYEQYF
TRBJ1-1	NA	TRBV5-1	NA	TGCGCCAGCAGCCCGCTACCACAGGGTATGAACACTGAAGCTTTCTTT	CASSPLPQGMNTEAFF
TRBJ2-1	NA	TRBV5-6	NA	TGTGCCAGCACCTCCAATCCGGGCAGGGGCTACTACAATGAGCAGTTCTTC	CASTSNPGRGYYNEQFF
TRBJ2-1	TRBD2	TRBV6-1	NA	TGTGCCAGCAGTGCGCTGGTAGCGGGGGGGCCCGGGCGGTATGAGCAGTTCTTC	CASSALVAGGPGRYEQFF
TRBJ1-5	NA	TRBV11-2	NA	TGTGCCAGCAGCTTCGGTCGTTGGGGGGGGAGTGGTCAGCCCCAGCATTTT	CASSFGRWGGSGQPQHF
TRBJ2-5	TRBD2	TRBV5-6	NA	TGTGCCAGCAGCTTGGAGACTAGCGGGGGGAGATCCCAAGAGACCCAGTACTTC	CASSLETSGGRSQETQYF
TRBJ2-2	NA	TRBV7-2	NA	TGTGCCAGCAGCCCAGGAGGCGCGCTGTTTTTT	CASSPGGALFF
TRBJ1-2	NA	TRBV5-6	NA	TGTGCCAGCAGCTTGGGTGGGGCCTATGGCTACACCTTC	CASSLGGAYGYTF
TRBJ1-5	NA	TRBV5-8	NA	TGTGCCAGCAGCTTCAACTTACAGAGCCCCCAGCATTTT	CASSFNLQSPQHF
TRBJ2-7	TRBD1	TRBV18	few	TGTGCCAGCTCACCACCGGACAGGGGGCAACGAGTGCAGTACTTC	CASSPPDRGQRVQYF
TRBJ1-1	TRBD1	TRBV29-1	NA	TGCAGTTGGACAGGGGTGAACACTGAAGCTTTCTTT	CSWTGVNTEAFF
TRBJ2-5	TRBD1	TRBV11-2	NA	TGTGCCAGCAGCCACAACAGGGGCCGCTCGGGGACCCAGTACTTC	CASSHNRGRSGTQYF
TRBJ1-1	NA	TRBV7-2	few	TGTGCCAGCAGGTTTTTTATGAACACTGAAGCTTTCTTT	CASRFFMNTEAFF
TRBJ2-3	TRBD2	TRBV7-2	NA	TGTGCCAGCAGCTTAGCTAGCGGGGGAACAGATACGCAGTATTTT	CASSLASGGTDTQYF